The rows below give T cell receptor beta chains drawn from one sample of a study of blood T cell repertoires in COVID-19. The protocol was immunoSEQ multiplex PCR, while the TCRdb copy is restricted to in-frame clones and leaves out a portion. The table has roughly 230,000 clones, about 85% seen once. The sequencing input was PBMCs or T cells enriched from blood (not recorded which). The source of these receptors is a woman aged 45-60 years who had been exposed to COVID-19. Both conserved end residues are part of each CDR3. The D gene is left open where the match is weak. Clone size is shown for a subset of rows, as once, few, many or a class of expanded clone.

V	D	size	J	DNA	CDR3
TRBV6-5	TRBD1	-	TRBJ1-2	TGTGCCAGCAGCAGAACAGGGGGCTCGGTCTATGGCTACACCTTC	CASSRTGGSVYGYTF
TRBV24-1	-	-	TRBJ2-7	TGTGCCACCAGTGACAGGGGTGCCTACGAGCAGTACTTC	CATSDRGAYEQYF
TRBV5-5	-	-	TRBJ1-5	TGTGCCAGCAGCCGGACAGCAACTAGAGGTCAGCCCCAGCATTTT	CASSRTATRGQPQHF
TRBV7-8	TRBD1	-	TRBJ1-2	TGTGCCAGCAGCTTAGGGGGGGGACAGGGCGACTATGGCTACACCTTC	CASSLGGGQGDYGYTF
TRBV7-9	TRBD1	-	TRBJ1-2	TGTGCCAGCAGCCCTAGAGGGACAGCAACTAACTATGGCTACACCTTC	CASSPRGTATNYGYTF
TRBV5-1	-	-	TRBJ1-2	TGCGCCAGCAGCCAGGGAGGCGGCTACACCTTC	CASSQGGGYTF
TRBV19	-	-	TRBJ1-5	TGTGCCTCGAATAGAGGAGGGATCAGTCAGCCCCAGCATTTT	CASNRGGISQPQHF
TRBV5-1	-	-	TRBJ2-2	TGCGCCAGCAGCCAAAGTGTCTTTAGCGCGAGAAACACCGGGGAGCTGTTTTTT	CASSQSVFSARNTGELFF
TRBV3-1/TRBV3-2	TRBD1	-	TRBJ1-5	TGTGCCAGCAGCCAAGGACGGGGCACAGGGGGCAATCAGCCCCAGCATTTT	CASSQGRGTGGNQPQHF
TRBV6-5	TRBD1	-	TRBJ1-2	TGTGCCAGCAGTTCCCTAGGGGGCTCCTCGGGAAATGGCTACACCTTC	CASSSLGGSSGNGYTF
TRBV19	TRBD1	few	TRBJ1-5	TGTGCCAGTACCCCGACAGGGGCGGGTCAGCCCCAGCATTTT	CASTPTGAGQPQHF
TRBV6-5	-	-	TRBJ1-1	TGTGCCAGCAGACCCCCTGGGAGGAGAACCGCTGAAGCTTTCTTT	CASRPPGRRTAEAFF
TRBV5-4	-	-	TRBJ1-3	TGTGCCAGCAGCCACCTCGGGACAACTCTAGGGCGAAACACCATATATTTT	CASSHLGTTLGRNTIYF
TRBV6-5	TRBD1	-	TRBJ1-5	TGTGCCAGCAGGGGGGACAGGGAGGATCAGCCCCAGCATTTT	CASRGDREDQPQHF
TRBV28	-	-	TRBJ1-2	TGTGCCAGCAGTTCTATCGGAGCTCCGGGAGGAGGCTACACCTTC	CASSSIGAPGGGYTF
TRBV9	TRBD1	-	TRBJ1-1	TGTGCCAGCAGCACTCAACAGGGGATATCGGTGGAAGCTTTCTTT	CASSTQQGISVEAFF
TRBV29-1	TRBD1	-	TRBJ2-5	TGCAGCGTTGAAAGCAGGGGGCTAGAGACCCAGTACTTC	CSVESRGLETQYF
TRBV7-2	TRBD2	-	TRBJ2-3	TGTGCCAGCAGCTTAGCCATAGCGGGGCCGGGGGCGCAGTATTTT	CASSLAIAGPGAQYF
TRBV2	-	-	TRBJ2-3	TGTGCCAGCATCCGAGATACGCAGTATTTT	CASIRDTQYF
TRBV18	TRBD2	many	TRBJ2-3	TGTGCCAGCTCAGGGAGAGCGGGGGGCACAGATACGCAGTATTTT	CASSGRAGGTDTQYF
TRBV6-5	-	-	TRBJ1-4	TGTGCCAGCAGGGGAGAGGAAAAACTGTTTTTT	CASRGEEKLFF
TRBV12-3/TRBV12-4	-	-	TRBJ2-2	TGTGCCAGCAGCTCCACTAGCACCGGGGAGCTGTTTTTT	CASSSTSTGELFF
TRBV7-3	-	once	TRBJ1-1	TGTGCCAGCAGCCCCTCGGGGGGGAACACTGAAGCTTTCTTT	CASSPSGGNTEAFF
TRBV7-8	-	-	TRBJ2-7	TGTGCCAGCAGCTCTGCCGGACAGCACTACGAGCAGTACTTC	CASSSAGQHYEQYF
TRBV21-1	-	-	TRBJ1-2	TGTGCCAGCAGCAAAGTCAGGGCCTATGGCTACACCTTC	CASSKVRAYGYTF
TRBV7-3	-	-	TRBJ2-1	TGTGCCAGCAGCTTCGATGGGGGCCAGAATGAGCAGTTCTTC	CASSFDGGQNEQFF
TRBV2	-	-	TRBJ2-1	TGTGCCAGCAGTGAAGTAGGAGACAGGCGGGTCAATGAGCAGTTCTTC	CASSEVGDRRVNEQFF
TRBV6-5	-	-	TRBJ1-1	TGTGCCGCTGGGGCGAACACTGAAGCTTTCTTT	CAAGANTEAFF
TRBV5-1	TRBD1	-	TRBJ2-7	TGCGCCAGCAGCATAGGACAGGTCGCAGTCGAGCAGTACTTC	CASSIGQVAVEQYF
TRBV6-5	-	-	TRBJ2-5	TGTGCCAGCAGCACCACAGAGCAAGAGACCCAGTACTTC	CASSTTEQETQYF
TRBV11-2	-	once	TRBJ2-3	TGTGCCAGCAGCTTTACGACAGCTAGCACAGATACGCAGTATTTT	CASSFTTASTDTQYF
TRBV15	-	-	TRBJ2-5	TGTGCCACCATGGACGGAGGGAAAGAGACCCAGTACTTC	CATMDGGKETQYF
TRBV7-9	TRBD1	-	TRBJ1-5	TGTGCCAGCAGCTTAGCGGGGACAGGGGGGCATCAGCCCCAGCATTTT	CASSLAGTGGHQPQHF
TRBV2	-	-	TRBJ1-5	TGTGCCAGCAGTCAGGGCAGGGGAGCGGGGCAGCCCCAGCATTTT	CASSQGRGAGQPQHF
TRBV5-1	-	-	TRBJ2-7	TGCGCCAGCAGCTTGTTGGGAGGAAGCGAGCAGTACTTC	CASSLLGGSEQYF
TRBV4-3	-	-	TRBJ1-1	TGCGCCAGCAGCGTAGAACAGGGACGGACTGAAGCTTTCTTT	CASSVEQGRTEAFF
TRBV5-1	-	-	TRBJ2-5	TGCGCCAGCAGCTTGGTACCGGGTCGGGGCCAAGAGACCCAGTACTTC	CASSLVPGRGQETQYF
TRBV29-1	-	-	TRBJ1-2	TGCAGCGCTCCCCGGGGGTCCCGGGGCTACACCTTC	CSAPRGSRGYTF
TRBV6-4	TRBD1	-	TRBJ1-5	TGTGCCAGGACAGGGGGGGGAAATCAGCCCCAGCATTTT	CARTGGGNQPQHF
TRBV5-1	-	-	TRBJ1-2	TGCGCCAGCAGCTTGGGGGGCGAGATCTATGGCTACACCTTC	CASSLGGEIYGYTF
TRBV5-8	-	-	TRBJ1-2	TGTGCCAGCAGTTTTGTCAGGGATCCCCACACCTTC	CASSFVRDPHTF
TRBV24-1	-	-	TRBJ2-7	TGTGCCACCAGTAGCAACAGGGAAGTTACCGGGCAGTACTTC	CATSSNREVTGQYF
TRBV11-2	TRBD1	-	TRBJ2-5	TGTGCCAGCAGGACAGGGGAGACCCAGTACTTC	CASRTGETQYF